Shown below are 5 T cell receptor beta chains from a single sample sequenced in a study of shared clonotypes between healthy human individuals (dated by TCRdb to the early 2020s). CD8 naive samples were obtained by positive selection for CCR7 among CD45RO-negative cells, yielding a CD45RA+CCR7+ population from which TemRA cells were excluded. The library relied on the immunoSEQ multiplex PCR assay. The clones in this table, taken by TCRdb from immuneACCESS, are in-frame only. Not every clone is retained; where verified, under half of the shortfall comes from an unresolved V gene, and the cause of the rest is unknown. This sample gives roughly 890,000 clones in total; almost 95% of them show up just once. About 25% of the sample is taken by the ten largest. Material for sequencing was naive CD8+ T cells sorted from blood. The sample's cell subset or site label, decoded: CD45RA+CCR7+. Receptor source: a man between 25 and 39 years old in good health.

As for this clone: Additional DNA sequences in this sample encode the identical CDR3. The V and J genes are TRBV27 and TRBJ1-4, with D uncertain. The CDR3 sequence is 11 residues long. Germline values: CDR1 MNHEY, CDR2 SMNVEV (reference sequence). With 4 bases removed from V and 11 bases from J, the gap between germline ends came to 8 bases. The CDR3 DNA reads as TGTGCCAGCAGTTCGGGCGGGAAACTGTTTTTT. Translated: CASSSGGKLFF.

Details on this clone: The identical CDR3 is also encoded by other nucleotide sequences in the sample. The chain carries TRBV7-9 and TRBJ2-7; D remains unclear. Germline V CDR1 and CDR2: SEHNR, FQNEAQ (reference sequence). V was cut by 4 bases and J by 0 bases, with 7 bases left in between. CDR3 length equals 13 residues. The CDR3 region has the DNA TGTGCCAGCAGCTCGCGGAGCTCCTACGAGCAGTACTTC. Translated: CASSSRSSYEQYF.

The chain employs TRBV11-2 and TRBJ1-1; 8 nucleotides agree with TRBD1. This CDR3 is built from 15 residues. J was trimmed by 5 bases and V by 7 bases; bases with no gene match: 12. CDR1 is SGHAT and CDR2 is FQNNGV in the germline V gene. CDR3 sequence reads: CASNLITTGGTEAFF. Written as DNA, the CDR3 is TGTGCCAGCAATTTAATTACCACAGGGGGAACTGAAGCTTTCTTT.

This chain joins TRBV7-9 and TRBJ2-3; D possibly uses TRBD1 or TRBD2 (5 bases each). V shed 5 bases and J shed 2 bases, with 11 bases lying between them. Germline CDR1 SEHNR, CDR2 FQNEAQ (reference sequence). The length of the CDR3 is 14 residues. For the CDR3, the DNA is TGTGCCAGCAGCCCCGGGACGGACACAGATACGCAGTATTTT. Protein product: CASSPGTDTDTQYF. Based on the CDR3 plus reference TRBV7-9 and TRBJ2-3, the full variable domain is DTGVSQNPRHKITKRGQNVTFRCDPISEHNRLYWYRQTLGQGPEFLTYFQNEAQLEKSRLLSDRFSAERPKGSFSTLEIQRTEQGDSAMYLCASSPGTDTDTQYFGPGTRLTVL.

The rearrangement joins TRBV27 to TRBJ2-3, with a possible D match to TRBD2 (6 bases). Germline V gives CDR1 MNHEY, CDR2 SMNVEV (reference sequence). The ends were cut back, 4 bases at V and 7 bases at J, with 18 bases in the middle. CDR3 length: 15 amino acids. The CDR3 here is CASSSPGASRNTQYF. The CDR3 DNA is TGTGCCAGCAGTTCTCCGGGAGCCTCGCGGAATACGCAGTATTTT.